The present entry profiles one T cell receptor beta chain with its context. The germline gives CDR1 MDHEN, CDR2 SYDVKM. The CDR3 is 16 residues long. V trimming: 3 bases; J trimming: 0 bases; junction bases outside the gene matches: 4. This entry belongs to a study of blood T cell repertoires in COVID-19. Profiling relied on immunoSEQ multiplex PCR, and the TCRdb table lists in-frame clones only, not all of them. The table has over 90,000 clones, more than 85% seen once. The chain joins TRBV28 to TRBJ2-3; TRBD2 aligns across 9 bases. The sequenced sample was peripheral blood. This receptor was obtained from a man aged 45 to 65 with active or convalescent COVID-19. The CDR3 DNA sequence: TGTGCCAGCAGTTTCATAGCGGGGGTTAGCACAGATACGCAGTATTTT. Translated, it gives CASSFIAGVSTDTQYF.